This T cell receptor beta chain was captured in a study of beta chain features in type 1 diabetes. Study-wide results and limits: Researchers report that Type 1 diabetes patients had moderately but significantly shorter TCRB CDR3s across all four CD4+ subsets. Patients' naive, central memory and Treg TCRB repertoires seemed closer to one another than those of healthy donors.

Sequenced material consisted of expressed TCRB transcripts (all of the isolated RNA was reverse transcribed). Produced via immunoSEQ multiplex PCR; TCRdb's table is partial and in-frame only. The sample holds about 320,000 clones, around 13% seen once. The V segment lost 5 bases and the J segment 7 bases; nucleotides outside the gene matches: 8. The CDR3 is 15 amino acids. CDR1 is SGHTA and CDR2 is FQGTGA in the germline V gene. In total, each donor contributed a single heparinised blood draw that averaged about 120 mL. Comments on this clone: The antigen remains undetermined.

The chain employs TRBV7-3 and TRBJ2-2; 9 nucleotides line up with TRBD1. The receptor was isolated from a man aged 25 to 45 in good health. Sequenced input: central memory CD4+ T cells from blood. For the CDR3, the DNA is TGTGCCAGCAGCCGGCAGGGACAGGGCATCGGGGAGCTGTTTTTT. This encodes CASSRQGQGIGELFF.